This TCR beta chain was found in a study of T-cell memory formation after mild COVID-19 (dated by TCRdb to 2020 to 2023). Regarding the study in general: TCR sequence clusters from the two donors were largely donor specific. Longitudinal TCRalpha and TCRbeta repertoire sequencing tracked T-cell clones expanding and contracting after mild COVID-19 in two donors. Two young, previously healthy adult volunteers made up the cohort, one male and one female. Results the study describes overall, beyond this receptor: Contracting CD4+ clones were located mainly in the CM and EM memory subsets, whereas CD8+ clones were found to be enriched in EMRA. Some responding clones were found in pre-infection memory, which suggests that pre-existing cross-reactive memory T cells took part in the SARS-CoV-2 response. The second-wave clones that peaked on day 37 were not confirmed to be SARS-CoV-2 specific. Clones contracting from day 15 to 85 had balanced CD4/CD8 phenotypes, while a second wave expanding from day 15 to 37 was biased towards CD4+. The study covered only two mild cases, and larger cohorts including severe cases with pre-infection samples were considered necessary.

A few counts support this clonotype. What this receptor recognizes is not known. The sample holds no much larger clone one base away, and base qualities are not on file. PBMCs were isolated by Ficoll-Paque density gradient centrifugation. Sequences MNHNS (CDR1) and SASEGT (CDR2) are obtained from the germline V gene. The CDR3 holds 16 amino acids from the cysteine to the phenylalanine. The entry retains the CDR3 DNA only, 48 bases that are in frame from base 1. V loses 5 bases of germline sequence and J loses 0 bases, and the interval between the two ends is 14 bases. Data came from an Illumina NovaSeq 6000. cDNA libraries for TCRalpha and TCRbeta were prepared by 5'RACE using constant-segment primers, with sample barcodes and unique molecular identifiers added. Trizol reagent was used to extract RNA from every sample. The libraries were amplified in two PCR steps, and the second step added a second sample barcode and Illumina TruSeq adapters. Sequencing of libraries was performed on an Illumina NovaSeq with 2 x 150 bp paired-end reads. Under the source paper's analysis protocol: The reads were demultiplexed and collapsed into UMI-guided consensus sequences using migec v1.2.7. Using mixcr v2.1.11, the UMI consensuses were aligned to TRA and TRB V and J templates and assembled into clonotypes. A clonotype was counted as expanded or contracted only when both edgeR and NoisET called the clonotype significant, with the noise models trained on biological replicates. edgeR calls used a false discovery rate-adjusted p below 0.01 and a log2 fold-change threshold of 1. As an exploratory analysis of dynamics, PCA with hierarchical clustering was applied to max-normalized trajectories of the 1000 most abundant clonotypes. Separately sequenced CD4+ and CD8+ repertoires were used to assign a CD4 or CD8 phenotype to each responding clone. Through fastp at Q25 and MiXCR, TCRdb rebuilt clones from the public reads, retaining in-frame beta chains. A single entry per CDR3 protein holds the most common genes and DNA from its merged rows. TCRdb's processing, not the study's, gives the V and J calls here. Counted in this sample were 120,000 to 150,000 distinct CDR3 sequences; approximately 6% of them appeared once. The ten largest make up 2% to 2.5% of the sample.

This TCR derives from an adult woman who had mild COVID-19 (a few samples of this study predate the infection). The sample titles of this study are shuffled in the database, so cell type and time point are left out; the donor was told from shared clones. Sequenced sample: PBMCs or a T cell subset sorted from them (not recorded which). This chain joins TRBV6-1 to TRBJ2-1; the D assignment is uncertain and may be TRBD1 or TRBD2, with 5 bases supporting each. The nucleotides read TGTGCCAGCAGTAGCCGGGACGTCGGCTCCTACAATGAGCAGTTCTTC. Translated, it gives CASSSRDVGSYNEQFF.